The rows below give T cell receptor beta chains drawn from one sample of a study of cytomegalovirus exposure and HLA in healthy donors. TCRdb's table, derived via immunoSEQ multiplex PCR, lists solely in-frame clones and lacks some. The data hold fewer than 250,000 clones, with roughly 84% observed a single time. The sequenced sample consisted of PBMCs. Every receptor here comes from a woman aged 18-29 years in good health and CMV-seropositive. Both conserved end residues are part of each CDR3. The order of the fields is J gene, V gene, D gene, CDR3 protein. The D gene is left open where the match is weak.

J: TRBJ2-7; V: TRBV5-1; D: TRBD2; CDR3: CASSLVLAGDGEQYF
J: TRBJ2-7; V: TRBV27; D: TRBD2; CDR3: CASSLGRPYEQYF
J: TRBJ2-1; V: TRBV6-6; D: -; CDR3: CASSYRSSYNEQFF
J: TRBJ2-1; V: TRBV28; D: -; CDR3: CASSPESGGNNEQFF
J: TRBJ1-1; V: TRBV6-1; D: TRBD1; CDR3: CASSTDRGTEAFF
J: TRBJ2-1; V: TRBV27; D: TRBD2; CDR3: CASSRPGALGGNEQFF
J: TRBJ1-2; V: TRBV19; D: -; CDR3: CASSIGFVDGYTF
J: TRBJ2-1; V: TRBV27; D: TRBD1; CDR3: CASSSTGHNEQFF
J: TRBJ1-5; V: TRBV27; D: -; CDR3: CASASGGGNQPQHF
J: TRBJ2-1; V: TRBV6-5; D: -; CDR3: CASSYGPSYNEQFF
J: TRBJ1-5; V: TRBV11-3; D: TRBD1; CDR3: CASSSPTGVQPQHF
J: TRBJ2-5; V: TRBV19; D: -; CDR3: CASSGGGGQETQYF
J: TRBJ2-7; V: TRBV9; D: -; CDR3: CASSVEPGHSYEQYF
J: TRBJ1-2; V: TRBV30; D: -; CDR3: CAWSPTWTVTNYGYTF
J: TRBJ2-2; V: TRBV27; D: -; CDR3: CASSLSPDSNTGELFF
J: TRBJ2-3; V: TRBV28; D: TRBD2; CDR3: CASSLPGTNTDTQYF
J: TRBJ1-5; V: TRBV5-4; D: TRBD1; CDR3: CASSSDRGNQPQHF
J: TRBJ1-2; V: TRBV28; D: TRBD1; CDR3: CASSFNRGARSNYGYTF
J: TRBJ2-1; V: TRBV5-1; D: TRBD2; CDR3: CASTAGGPNVDEQFF
J: TRBJ1-5; V: TRBV2; D: -; CDR3: CASSKRNEPNQPQHF
J: TRBJ1-5; V: TRBV28; D: -; CDR3: CASSLWLKHPQGRGNQPQHF
J: TRBJ1-5; V: TRBV7-9; D: TRBD1; CDR3: CASSLEQGASNQPQHF
J: TRBJ2-1; V: TRBV29-1; D: -; CDR3: CSLLIAPSYNEQFF
J: TRBJ1-2; V: TRBV29-1; D: -; CDR3: CSVKEVNYGYTF
J: TRBJ1-2; V: TRBV5-6; D: -; CDR3: CASSLGGQIPNYGYTF
J: TRBJ2-2; V: TRBV29-1; D: -; CDR3: CSVEAVAGELFF
J: TRBJ2-1; V: TRBV6-5; D: -; CDR3: CASSSGYNEQFF
J: TRBJ2-7; V: TRBV5-1; D: -; CDR3: CASSLRTGGSYEQYF
J: TRBJ1-5; V: TRBV5-1; D: -; CDR3: CASRAYPGSNQPQHF
J: TRBJ1-2; V: TRBV27; D: -; CDR3: CASRPLPGVDYGYTF
J: TRBJ1-1; V: TRBV4-1; D: TRBD1; CDR3: CASSARQGENTEAFF
J: TRBJ2-1; V: TRBV6-1; D: TRBD2; CDR3: CASTLLAGFYNEQFF
J: TRBJ2-3; V: TRBV10-3; D: -; CDR3: CAISVFLLWTDTQYF
J: TRBJ2-7; V: TRBV6-1; D: -; CDR3: CASRTMSSYEQYF
J: TRBJ1-5; V: TRBV6-6; D: -; CDR3: CASSKPGPRQVQPQHF
J: TRBJ2-1; V: TRBV28; D: -; CDR3: CASTLRQVLSYNEQFF
J: TRBJ2-1; V: TRBV2; D: -; CDR3: CASVTQGSVNNEQFF
J: TRBJ2-1; V: TRBV9; D: -; CDR3: CASSYLGRRDYGDEQFF
J: TRBJ2-3; V: TRBV6-5; D: -; CDR3: CASSYAHSTDTQYF
J: TRBJ2-7; V: TRBV2; D: -; CDR3: CASSEDYHYEQYF
J: TRBJ2-1; V: TRBV30; D: -; CDR3: CAWSRVSAYNEQFF
J: TRBJ1-5; V: TRBV5-1; D: -; CDR3: CASSLESPTDQPQHF
J: TRBJ2-7; V: TRBV27; D: -; CDR3: CASSLSGRPGSYEQYF
J: TRBJ2-4; V: TRBV11-3; D: TRBD1; CDR3: CASSPGQGGTKNIQYF
J: TRBJ1-2; V: TRBV18; D: -; CDR3: CASSPLDAPGDGYTF
J: TRBJ2-1; V: TRBV11-2; D: TRBD2; CDR3: CASSHGGVRSYNEQFF